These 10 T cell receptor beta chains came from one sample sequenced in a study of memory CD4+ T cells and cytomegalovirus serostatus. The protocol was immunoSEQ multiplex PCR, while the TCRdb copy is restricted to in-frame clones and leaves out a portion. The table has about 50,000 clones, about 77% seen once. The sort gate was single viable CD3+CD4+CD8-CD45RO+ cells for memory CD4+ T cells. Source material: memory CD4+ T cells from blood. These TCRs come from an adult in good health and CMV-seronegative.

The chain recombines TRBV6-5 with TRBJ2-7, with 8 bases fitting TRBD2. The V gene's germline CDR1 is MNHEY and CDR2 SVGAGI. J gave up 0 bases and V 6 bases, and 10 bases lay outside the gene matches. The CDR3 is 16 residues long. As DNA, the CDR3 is TGTGCCAGCAGCTACGCGCGGAGCGGGAGCTCCTACGAGCAGTACTTC. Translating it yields CASSYARSGSSYEQYF.

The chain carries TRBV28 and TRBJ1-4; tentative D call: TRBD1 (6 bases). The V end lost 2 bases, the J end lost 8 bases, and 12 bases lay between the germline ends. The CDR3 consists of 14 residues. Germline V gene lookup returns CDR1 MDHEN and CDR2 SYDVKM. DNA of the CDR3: TGTGCCAGCAGTTTAGGGGGGGGGACAGAAAAACTGTTTTTT. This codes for CASSLGGGTEKLFF.

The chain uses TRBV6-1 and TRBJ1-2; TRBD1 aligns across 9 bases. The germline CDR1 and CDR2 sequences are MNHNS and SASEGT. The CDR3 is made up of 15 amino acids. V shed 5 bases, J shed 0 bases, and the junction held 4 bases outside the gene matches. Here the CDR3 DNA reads TGTGCCAGCAGTTCACAGGGGGCTGCTAACTATGGCTACACCTTC. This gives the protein CASSSQGAANYGYTF.

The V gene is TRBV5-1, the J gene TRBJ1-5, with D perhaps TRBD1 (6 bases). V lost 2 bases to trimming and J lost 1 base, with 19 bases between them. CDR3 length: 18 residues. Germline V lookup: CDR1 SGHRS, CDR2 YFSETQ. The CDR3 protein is CASSFGTFYSASNQPQHF. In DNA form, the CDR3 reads TGCGCCAGCAGCTTTGGGACATTTTACTCGGCAAGCAATCAGCCCCAGCATTTT. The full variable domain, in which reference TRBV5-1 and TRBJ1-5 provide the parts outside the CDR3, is KAGVTQTPRYLIKTRGQQVTLSCSPISGHRSVSWYQQTPGQGLQFLFEYFSETQRNKGNFPGRFSGRQFSNSRSEMNVSTLELGDSALYLCASSFGTFYSASNQPQHFGDGTRLSIL.

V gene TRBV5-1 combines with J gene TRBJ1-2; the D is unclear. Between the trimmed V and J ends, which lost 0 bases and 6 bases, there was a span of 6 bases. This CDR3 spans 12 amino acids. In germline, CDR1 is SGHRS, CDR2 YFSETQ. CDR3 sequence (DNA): TGCGCCAGCAGCTTGGACACTAATGGCTACACCTTC. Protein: CASSLDTNGYTF.

The CDR3 DNA sequence: TGCGCCAGCAGCCCTCGCCCGGGGGGGTCGGGCACTGAAGCTTTCTTT. The encoded protein is CASSPRPGGSGTEAFF. The chain is built from TRBV5-1 and TRBJ1-1, with D maybe TRBD1 (5 bases). The CDR3 is 16 residues long. Trimming removed 4 bases from V and 4 bases from J, with 20 bases in between. Germline CDR1 SGHRS, CDR2 YFSETQ.

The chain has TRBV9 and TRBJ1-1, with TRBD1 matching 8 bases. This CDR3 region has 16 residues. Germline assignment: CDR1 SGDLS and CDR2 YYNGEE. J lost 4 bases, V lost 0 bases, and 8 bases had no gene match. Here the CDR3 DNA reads TGTGCCAGCAGCGTAGTGTTTCAGGGGGCCGGCACTGAAGCTTTCTTT. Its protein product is CASSVVFQGAGTEAFF. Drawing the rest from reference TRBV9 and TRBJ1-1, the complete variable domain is DSGVTQTPKHLITATGQRVTLRCSPRSGDLSVYWYQQSLDQGLQFLIQYYNGEERAKGNILERFSAQQFPDLHSELNLSSLELGDSALYFCASSVVFQGAGTEAFFGQGTRLTVV.

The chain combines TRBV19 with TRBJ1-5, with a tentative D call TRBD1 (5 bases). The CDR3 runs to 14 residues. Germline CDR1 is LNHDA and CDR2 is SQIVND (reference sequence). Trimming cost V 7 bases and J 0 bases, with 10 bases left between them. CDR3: CASISGGSNQPQHF. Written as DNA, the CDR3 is TGTGCCAGTATTTCGGGGGGTAGCAATCAGCCCCAGCATTTT.

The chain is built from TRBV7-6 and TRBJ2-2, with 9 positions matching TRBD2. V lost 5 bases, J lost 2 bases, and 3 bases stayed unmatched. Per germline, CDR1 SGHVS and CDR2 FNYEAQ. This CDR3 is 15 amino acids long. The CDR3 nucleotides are TGTGCCAGCAGCACGACTAGCGGTAACACCGGGGAGCTGTTTTTT. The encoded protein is CASSTTSGNTGELFF.

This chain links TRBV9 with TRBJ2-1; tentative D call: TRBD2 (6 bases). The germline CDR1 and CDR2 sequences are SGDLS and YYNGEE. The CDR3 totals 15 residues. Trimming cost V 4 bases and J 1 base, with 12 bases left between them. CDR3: CASSITSNSYNEQFF. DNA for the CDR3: TGTGCCAGCAGCATTACTAGCAATTCCTACAATGAGCAGTTCTTC.